Below, one T cell receptor beta chain is given with its context. Its cognate antigen is unknown. The sample is drawn from a study of post-analysis software for immune sequencing data. Findings of the study overall: Higher frequency in patients than in controls was seen for roughly five TRBV segments, with TRBV5-6, TRBV5-1 and TRBV20-1 among them.

Unique-molecular-identifier-tagged TCR beta cDNA libraries were used. Each CDR3 protein gets one entry after TCRdb re-called the PCR reads with MiXCR. The repertoire holds about 820,000 distinct CDR3 sequences, with approximately 50% as singletons. Germline V gene sequence: CDR1 SQVTM, CDR2 ANQGSEA. There are 12 residues in the CDR3. Trimming at V came to 7 bases and at J to 5 bases, leaving 5 bases not matched to a gene. The chain joins TRBV29-1 to TRBJ2-5; 9 bases are shared with TRBD2. Sequenced input: blood. The source of this sequence is a girl aged 10-17 years with multiple sclerosis. CDR3 in DNA: TGCAGCGGTAGCGGGAGAGCTGAGACCCAGTACTTC. It is translated as CSGSGRAETQYF.